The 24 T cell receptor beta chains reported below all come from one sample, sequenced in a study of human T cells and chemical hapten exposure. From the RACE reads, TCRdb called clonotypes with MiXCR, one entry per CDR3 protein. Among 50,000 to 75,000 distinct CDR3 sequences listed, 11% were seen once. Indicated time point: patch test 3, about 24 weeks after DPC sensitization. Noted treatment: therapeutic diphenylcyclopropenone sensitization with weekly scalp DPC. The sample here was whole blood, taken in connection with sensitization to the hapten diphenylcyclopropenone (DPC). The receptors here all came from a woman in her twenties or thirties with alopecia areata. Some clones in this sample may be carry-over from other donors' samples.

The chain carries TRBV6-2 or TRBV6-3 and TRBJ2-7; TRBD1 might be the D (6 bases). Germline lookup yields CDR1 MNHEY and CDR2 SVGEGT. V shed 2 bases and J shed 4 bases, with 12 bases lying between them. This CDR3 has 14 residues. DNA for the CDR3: TGTGCCAGCAGTTACGGCAGGGGATTTTACGAGCAGTACTTC. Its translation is CASSYGRGFYEQYF.

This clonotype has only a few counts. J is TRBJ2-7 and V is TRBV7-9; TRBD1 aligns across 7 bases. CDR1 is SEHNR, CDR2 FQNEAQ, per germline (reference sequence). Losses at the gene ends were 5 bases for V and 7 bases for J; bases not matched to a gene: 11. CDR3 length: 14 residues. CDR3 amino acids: CASSPPTGVGEQYF. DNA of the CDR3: TGTGCCAGCAGCCCACCAACAGGGGTTGGTGAGCAGTACTTC.

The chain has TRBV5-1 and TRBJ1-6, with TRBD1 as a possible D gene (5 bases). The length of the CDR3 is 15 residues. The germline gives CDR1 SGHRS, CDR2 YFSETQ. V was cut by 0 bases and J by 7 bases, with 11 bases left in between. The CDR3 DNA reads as TGCGCCAGCAGCTTGGCCGAGGGGAAAAATTCACCCCTCCACTTT. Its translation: CASSLAEGKNSPLHF.

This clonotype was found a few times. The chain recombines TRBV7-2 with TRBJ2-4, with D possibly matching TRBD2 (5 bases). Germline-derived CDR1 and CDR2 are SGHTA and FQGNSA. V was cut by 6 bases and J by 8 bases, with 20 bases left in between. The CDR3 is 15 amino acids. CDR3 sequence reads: CASSYEAGSGDIQYF. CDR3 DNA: TGTGCCAGCAGTTACGAGGCGGGTTCAGGTGACATTCAGTACTTC.

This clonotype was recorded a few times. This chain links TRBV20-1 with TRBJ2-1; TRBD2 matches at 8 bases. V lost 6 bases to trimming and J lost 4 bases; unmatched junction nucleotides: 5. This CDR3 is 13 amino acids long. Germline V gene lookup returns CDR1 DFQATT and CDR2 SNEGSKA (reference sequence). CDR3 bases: TGCAGTGCACGGAGCGGGGGTTACAATGAGCAGTTCTTC. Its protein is CSARSGGYNEQFF.

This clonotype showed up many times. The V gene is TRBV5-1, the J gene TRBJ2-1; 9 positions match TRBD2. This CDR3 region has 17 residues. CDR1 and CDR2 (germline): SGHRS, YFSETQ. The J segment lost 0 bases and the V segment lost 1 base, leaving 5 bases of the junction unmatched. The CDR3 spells CASSLLAGASSYNEQFF. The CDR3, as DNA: TGCGCCAGCAGCTTGTTAGCGGGGGCCAGCTCCTACAATGAGCAGTTCTTC. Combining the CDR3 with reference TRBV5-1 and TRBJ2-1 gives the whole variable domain KAGVTQTPRYLIKTRGQQVTLSCSPISGHRSVSWYQQTPGQGLQFLFEYFSETQRNKGNFPGRFSGRQFSNSRSEMNVSTLELGDSALYLCASSLLAGASSYNEQFFGPGTRLTVL.

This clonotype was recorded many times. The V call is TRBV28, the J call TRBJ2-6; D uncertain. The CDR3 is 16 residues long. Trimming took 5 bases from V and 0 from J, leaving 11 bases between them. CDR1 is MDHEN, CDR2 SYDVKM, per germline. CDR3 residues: CASSVDLISGANVLTF. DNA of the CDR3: TGTGCCAGCAGTGTTGACCTAATCTCTGGGGCCAACGTCCTGACTTTC.

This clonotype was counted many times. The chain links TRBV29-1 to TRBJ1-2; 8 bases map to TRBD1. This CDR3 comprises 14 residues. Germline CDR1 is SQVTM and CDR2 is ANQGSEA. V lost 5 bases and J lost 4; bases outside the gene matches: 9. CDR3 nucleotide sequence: TGCAGCGTTCGATCAGGGGGCCAAGGCTATGGCTACACCTTC. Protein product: CSVRSGGQGYGYTF.

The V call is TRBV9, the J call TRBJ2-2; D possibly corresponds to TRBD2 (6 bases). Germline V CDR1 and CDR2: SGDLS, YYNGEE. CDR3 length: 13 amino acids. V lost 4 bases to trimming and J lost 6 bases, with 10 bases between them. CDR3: CASSRDWSGELFF. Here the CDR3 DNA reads TGTGCCAGCAGCCGGGACTGGTCCGGGGAGCTGTTTTTT. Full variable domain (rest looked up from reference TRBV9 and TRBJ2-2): DSGVTQTPKHLITATGQRVTLRCSPRSGDLSVYWYQQSLDQGLQFLIQYYNGEERAKGNILERFSAQQFPDLHSELNLSSLELGDSALYFCASSRDWSGELFFGEGSRLTVL.

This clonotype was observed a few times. CDR3 sequence reads: CASSGNPSGEQFF. CDR3 DNA sequence: TGTGCCAGCAGCGGTAACCCTAGCGGCGAGCAGTTCTTC. The genes are TRBV7-2 and TRBJ2-1, with 7 bases identical to TRBD2. Germline CDR1 reads SGHTA; CDR2 reads FQGNSA. Losses at the gene ends were 5 bases for V and 10 bases for J; bases not matched to a gene: 8. The CDR3 has 13 residues.

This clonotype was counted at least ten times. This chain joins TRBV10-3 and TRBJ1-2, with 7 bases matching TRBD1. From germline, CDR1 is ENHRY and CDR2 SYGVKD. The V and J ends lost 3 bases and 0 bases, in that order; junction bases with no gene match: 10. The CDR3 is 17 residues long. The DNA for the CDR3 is TGTGCCATCAGTGACCAACTCGGACAGGCCGCTAACTATGGCTACACCTTC. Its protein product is CAISDQLGQAANYGYTF.

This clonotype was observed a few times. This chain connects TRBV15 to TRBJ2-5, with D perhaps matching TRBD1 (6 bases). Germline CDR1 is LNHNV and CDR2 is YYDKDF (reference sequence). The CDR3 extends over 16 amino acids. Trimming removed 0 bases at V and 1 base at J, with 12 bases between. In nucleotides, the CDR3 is TGTGCCACCAGCAGAGAATTTGGACAGATCCAAGAGACCCAGTACTTC. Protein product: CATSREFGQIQETQYF.

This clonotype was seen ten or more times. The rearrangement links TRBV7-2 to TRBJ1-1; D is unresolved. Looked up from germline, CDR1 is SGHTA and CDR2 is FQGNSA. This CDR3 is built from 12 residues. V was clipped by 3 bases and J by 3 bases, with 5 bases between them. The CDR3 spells CASSLLYTEAFF. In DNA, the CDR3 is TGTGCCAGCAGCTTGCTGTACACTGAAGCTTTCTTT.

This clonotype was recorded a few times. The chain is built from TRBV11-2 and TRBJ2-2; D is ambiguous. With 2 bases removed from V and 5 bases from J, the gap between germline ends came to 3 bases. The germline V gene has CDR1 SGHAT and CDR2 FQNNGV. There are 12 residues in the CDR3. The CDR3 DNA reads TGTGCCAGCAGCTTATGGACCGGGGAGCTGTTTTTT. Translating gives CASSLWTGELFF.

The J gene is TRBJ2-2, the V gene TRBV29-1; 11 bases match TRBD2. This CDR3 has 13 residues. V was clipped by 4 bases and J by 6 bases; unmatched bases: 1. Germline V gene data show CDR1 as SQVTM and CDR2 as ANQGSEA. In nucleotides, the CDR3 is TGCAGCGTTGCACTAGCGGGGGCCGGGGAGCTGTTTTTT. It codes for CSVALAGAGELFF.

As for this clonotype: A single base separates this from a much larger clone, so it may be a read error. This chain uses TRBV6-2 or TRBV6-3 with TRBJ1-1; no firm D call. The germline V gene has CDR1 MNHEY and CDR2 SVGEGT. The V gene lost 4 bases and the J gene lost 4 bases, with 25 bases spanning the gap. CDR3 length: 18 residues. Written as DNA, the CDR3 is TGTGCCAGCAGTTCTTTGGAGATTAGGAAGAACATAGGCACTGAAGCTTTCTTT. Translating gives CASSSLEIRKNIGTEAFF.

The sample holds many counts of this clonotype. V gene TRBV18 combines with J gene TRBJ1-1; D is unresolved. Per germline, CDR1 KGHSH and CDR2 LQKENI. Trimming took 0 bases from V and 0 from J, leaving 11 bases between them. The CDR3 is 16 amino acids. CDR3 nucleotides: TGTGCCAGCTCACCACCGGACCTGGGGATGAACACTGAAGCTTTCTTT. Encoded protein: CASSPPDLGMNTEAFF.

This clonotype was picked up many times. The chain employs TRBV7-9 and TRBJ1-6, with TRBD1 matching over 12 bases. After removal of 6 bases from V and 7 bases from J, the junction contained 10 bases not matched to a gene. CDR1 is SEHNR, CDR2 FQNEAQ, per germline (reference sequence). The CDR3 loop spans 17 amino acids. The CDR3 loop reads CASSPGTGGFDNSPLHF. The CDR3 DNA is TGTGCCAGCAGTCCCGGGACAGGGGGCTTTGACAATTCACCCCTCCACTTT.

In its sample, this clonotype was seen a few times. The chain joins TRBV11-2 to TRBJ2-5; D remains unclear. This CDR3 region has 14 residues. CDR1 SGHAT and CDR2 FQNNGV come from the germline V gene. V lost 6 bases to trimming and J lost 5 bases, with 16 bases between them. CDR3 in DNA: TGTGCCAGCAGGCCAAGTCCGTTAGGGGAGACCCAGTACTTC. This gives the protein CASRPSPLGETQYF.

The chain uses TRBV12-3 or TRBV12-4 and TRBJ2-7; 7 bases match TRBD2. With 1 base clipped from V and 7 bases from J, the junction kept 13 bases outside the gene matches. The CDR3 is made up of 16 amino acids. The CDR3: CASSLVTGLGYQEQYF. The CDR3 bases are TGTGCCAGCAGTTTAGTTACCGGACTAGGTTACCAGGAGCAGTACTTC.

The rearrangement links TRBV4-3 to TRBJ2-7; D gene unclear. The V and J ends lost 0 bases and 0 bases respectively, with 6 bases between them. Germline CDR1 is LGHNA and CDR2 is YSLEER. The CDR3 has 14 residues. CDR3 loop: CASSQDSSSYEQYF. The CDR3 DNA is TGCGCCAGCAGCCAAGATAGTAGCTCCTACGAGCAGTACTTC.

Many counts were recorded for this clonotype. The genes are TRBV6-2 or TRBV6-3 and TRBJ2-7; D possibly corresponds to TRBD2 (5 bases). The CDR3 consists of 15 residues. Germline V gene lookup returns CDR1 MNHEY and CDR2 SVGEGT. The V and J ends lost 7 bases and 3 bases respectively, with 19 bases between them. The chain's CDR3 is CASIRGSGRLYEQYF. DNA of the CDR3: TGTGCCAGCATACGTGGGAGCGGCCGTCTCTACGAGCAGTACTTC.

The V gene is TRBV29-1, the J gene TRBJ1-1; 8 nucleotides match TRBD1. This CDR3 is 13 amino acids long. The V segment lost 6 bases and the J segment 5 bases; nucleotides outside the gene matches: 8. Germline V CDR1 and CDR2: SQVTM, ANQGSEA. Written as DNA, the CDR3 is TGCAGCGTCCGACCACAGGGGGGAACTGAAGCTTTCTTT. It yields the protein CSVRPQGGTEAFF.

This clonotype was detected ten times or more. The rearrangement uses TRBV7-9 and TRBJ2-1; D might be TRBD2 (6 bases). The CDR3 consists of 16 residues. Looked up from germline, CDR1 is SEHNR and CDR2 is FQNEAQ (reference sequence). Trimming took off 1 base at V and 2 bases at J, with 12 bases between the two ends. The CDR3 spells CASSLGGDPTYNEQFF. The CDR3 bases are TGTGCCAGCAGCTTAGGCGGGGACCCCACCTACAATGAGCAGTTCTTC.